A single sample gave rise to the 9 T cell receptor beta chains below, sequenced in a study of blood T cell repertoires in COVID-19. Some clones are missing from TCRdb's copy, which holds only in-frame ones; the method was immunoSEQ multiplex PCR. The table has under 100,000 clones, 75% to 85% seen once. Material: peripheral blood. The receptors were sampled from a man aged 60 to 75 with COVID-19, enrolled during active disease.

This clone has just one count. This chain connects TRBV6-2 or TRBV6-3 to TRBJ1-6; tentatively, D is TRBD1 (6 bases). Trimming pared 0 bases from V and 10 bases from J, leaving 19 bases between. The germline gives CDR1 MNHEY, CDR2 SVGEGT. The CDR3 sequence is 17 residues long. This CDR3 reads CASSYSGSRRGRSPLHF. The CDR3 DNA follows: TGTGCCAGCAGTTACTCGGGTTCCCGCAGGGGAAGGTCACCCCTCCACTTT.

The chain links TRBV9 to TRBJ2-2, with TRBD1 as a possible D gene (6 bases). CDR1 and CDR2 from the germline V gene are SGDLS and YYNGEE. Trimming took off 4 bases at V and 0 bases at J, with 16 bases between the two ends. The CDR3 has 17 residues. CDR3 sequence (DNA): TGTGCCAGCAGCTCTCCCAACAGGGCCTCGAACACCGGGGAGCTGTTTTTT. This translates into CASSSPNRASNTGELFF.

In DNA, the CDR3 is TGTGCCAGCAGCCTCGGACATCTCTACGAGCAGTACTTC. Its translation: CASSLGHLYEQYF. The chain carries TRBV6-5 and TRBJ2-7, with D possibly being TRBD1 (5 bases). Germline loops: CDR1 MNHEY, CDR2 SVGAGI. Trimming removed 6 bases at V and 3 bases at J, with 12 bases between. This CDR3 is 13 amino acids long.

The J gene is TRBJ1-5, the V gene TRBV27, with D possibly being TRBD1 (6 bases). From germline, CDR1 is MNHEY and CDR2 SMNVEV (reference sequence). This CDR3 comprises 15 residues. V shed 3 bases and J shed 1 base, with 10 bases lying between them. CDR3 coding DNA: TGTGCCAGCAGTTTGTATGGGACAAGCAATCAGCCCCAGCATTTT. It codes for CASSLYGTSNQPQHF.

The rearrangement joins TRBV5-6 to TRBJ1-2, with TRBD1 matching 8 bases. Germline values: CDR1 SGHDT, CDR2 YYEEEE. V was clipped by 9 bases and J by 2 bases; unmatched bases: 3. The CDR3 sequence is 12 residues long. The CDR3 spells CATRTGNYGYTF. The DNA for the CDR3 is TGTGCCACCAGGACAGGGAACTATGGCTACACCTTC.

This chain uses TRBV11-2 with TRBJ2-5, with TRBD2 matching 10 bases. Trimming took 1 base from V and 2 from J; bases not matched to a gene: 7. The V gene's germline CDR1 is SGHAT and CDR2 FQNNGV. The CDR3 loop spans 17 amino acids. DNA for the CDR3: TGTGCCAGCAGCTTAGGGGCGGATAGCGGGAGGCAAGAGACCCAGTACTTC. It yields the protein CASSLGADSGRQETQYF.

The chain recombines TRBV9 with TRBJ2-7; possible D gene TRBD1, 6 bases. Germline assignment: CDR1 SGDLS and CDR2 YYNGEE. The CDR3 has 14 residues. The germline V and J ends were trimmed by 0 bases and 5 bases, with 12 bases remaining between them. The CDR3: CASSVGPTGHEQYF. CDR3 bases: TGTGCCAGCAGCGTAGGACCCACAGGGCACGAGCAGTACTTC.

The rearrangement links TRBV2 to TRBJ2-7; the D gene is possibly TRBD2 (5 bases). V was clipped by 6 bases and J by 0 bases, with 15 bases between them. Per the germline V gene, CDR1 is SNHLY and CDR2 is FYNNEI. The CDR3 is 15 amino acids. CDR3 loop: CASSPTTSSSYEQYF. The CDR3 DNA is TGTGCCAGCAGCCCGACTACCTCTAGCTCCTACGAGCAGTACTTC.

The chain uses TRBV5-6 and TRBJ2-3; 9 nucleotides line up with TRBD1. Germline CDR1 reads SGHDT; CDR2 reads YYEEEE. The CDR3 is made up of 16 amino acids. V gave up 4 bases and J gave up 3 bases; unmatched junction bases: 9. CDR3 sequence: CASSPQDRGGTDTQYF. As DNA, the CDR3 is TGTGCCAGCAGCCCCCAAGACAGGGGGGGTACAGATACGCAGTATTTT.